This T cell receptor (beta chain) was observed in a study of T cells in Graves' hyperthyroidism and ophthalmopathy (dated by TCRdb to the late 2010s). Concerning the study at large: Peripheral blood was collected at initial diagnosis, before any treatment. In addition, the study compared T-cell repertoires in thyroid tissue and in blood from roughly 6 Graves' hyperthyroidism patients. According to the paper, TCR Vbeta CDR3 sequencing was carried out on some 130 peripheral blood samples, which came from under 50 ophthalmopathy, around 75 hyperthyroidism and approximately 17 progressor patients. Following sampling, methimazole starting at 30 mg daily was given to hyperthyroidism patients, and high-dose intravenous methylprednisolone was given to ophthalmopathy patients. To identify distinguishing TCR V-J signatures, a discovery cohort of roughly 100 patients was used, comprising 43 with Graves' ophthalmopathy and 55 to 65 with stable Graves' hyperthyroidism. Whether ophthalmopathy could be predicted prospectively was tested in an independent validation cohort made up of some 20 hyperthyroidism patients plus 17 patients who later progressed to ophthalmopathy. The roughly 91 discovery patients were randomly divided into training and test sets at a 7:3 ratio.

From the cysteine through the phenylalanine, the CDR3 covers 16 amino acids. Only the CDR3 part of the read is kept: 48 bases, read in frame from the first base. At the junction V is shortened by 6 bases and J by 1 base; bases outside the gene matches: 9. CDR1 and CDR2, looked up from the germline V gene (reference sequence), are MNHEY and SMNVEV. Amplification of TCR beta CDR3 regions was carried out from RNA transcripts. A first-round RT-PCR of the TCR CDR3 used the HTBI primer set with the Qiagen OneStep RT-PCR kit. A second multiplex PCR round built the libraries, followed by size selection and purification. The libraries were sequenced on an Illumina HiSeq2000 using paired-end 100 bp reads. In the paper's pipeline: SOAPnuke was used to process the raw data, with reads discarded if the reads contained adapters or uncalled bases, had a mean Phred below 15, or lacked an exact constant-primer or identifier match. COPE v1.2.5 was used to merge the high-quality paired reads, and each unique nucleotide sequence was defined as a clonotype. MiTCR v1.1 was used to align the clonotypes against IMGT TRBV, TRBD and TRBJ reference segments. The analysis was restricted to V-J combinations with a frequency above 0.0001, which together covered 99.2% of the repertoires. The TCS score was defined as F50 (clonal expansion) divided by E x V (chaos), with BLOSUM62-based TCRdist calculated between CDR3 peptides within each V-J. Welch's t-statistics and random forest reduced around 520 V-J features to fewer than 15, which were used in a naive Bayes classifier (R e1071). TCRdb passed the public sequencing reads through fastp at Q25 and MiXCR, retaining productive beta sequences. Identical CDR3 protein sequences are pooled into one entry, listed with their most common genes and DNA. The V and J calls were not made by the authors but by TCRdb's processing. In all, the sample holds 500,000 to 750,000 distinct CDR3 sequences, and around a sixth of those were seen once. The top ten constitute around 6.6% of the sample.

A patient counted as having stable Graves' hyperthyroidism if no progression to ophthalmopathy occurred over 18 months of follow-up. Hyperthyroidism patients were newly diagnosed, had a disease duration of under 2 months, and were aged 18 to 65 years. Any patient with an uncontrolled infection, another autoimmune disease, pregnancy or lactation was excluded. Clinical symptoms, serum thyroxine and TRAb, thyroid ultrasound, and orbital computed tomography formed the basis for the diagnoses. PBMCs were isolated from about 9 ml of fresh peripheral blood by Ficoll-Paque density gradient centrifugation. Total RNA was extracted using Trizol reagent, and RNA quality was assessed on an Agilent 2100 Bioanalyzer. Study-wide findings and limitations: In validation, the model predicted progression to ophthalmopathy with roughly 70% sensitivity and roughly 72% specificity, a median of about 6.7 months before onset. Most expanded thyroid clonotypes (frequency above 0.001) were also detected in blood, a finding suggesting that blood repertoires may reflect thyroid immune responses. No statistical method was used to set the sample size in advance, and investigators knew the group allocation. Ophthalmopathy was separated from stable hyperthyroidism by a 13 V-J signature model, with approximately 85% sensitivity and 81% to 82% specificity obtained in cross-validation and 80%/75% obtained in testing.

This clonotype was counted many times. Its antigen target is currently unknown. No clone much larger than this one lies a single base away; base qualities are absent. The rearrangement combines TRBV27 with TRBJ2-3, with 8 junctional bases fitting TRBD2. Sequenced input: blood. The sequence was collected from a woman in her twenties or thirties with Graves' hyperthyroidism. At the DNA level, the sequence is TGTGCCAGCAGAGCTAGCGGGTATCCCCGCACAGATACGCAGTATTTT. Its translation reads: CASRASGYPRTDTQYF.